The TCR beta chain described here comes from a study of T cell responses to AZD1222 COVID-19 vaccine. Method: immunoSEQ multiplex PCR; TCRdb's copy keeps in-frame clones and lacks some. The table includes fewer than 110,000 clones, around nine tenths detected once. CDR1 is SNHLY and CDR2 is FYNNEI in the germline V gene. CDR3 length: 16 amino acids. V shed 2 bases, J shed 9 bases, and the junction held 13 bases outside the gene matches. The chain carries TRBV2 and TRBJ1-2; 9 positions agree with TRBD1. This receptor was taken from an adult in good health. The specimen was peripheral blood, collected on day 0 of AZD1222 vaccination. The CDR3: CASSETPPGQGTSYTF. In DNA form, the CDR3 reads TGTGCCAGCAGTGAAACCCCACCGGGACAGGGTACGAGCTACACCTTC.